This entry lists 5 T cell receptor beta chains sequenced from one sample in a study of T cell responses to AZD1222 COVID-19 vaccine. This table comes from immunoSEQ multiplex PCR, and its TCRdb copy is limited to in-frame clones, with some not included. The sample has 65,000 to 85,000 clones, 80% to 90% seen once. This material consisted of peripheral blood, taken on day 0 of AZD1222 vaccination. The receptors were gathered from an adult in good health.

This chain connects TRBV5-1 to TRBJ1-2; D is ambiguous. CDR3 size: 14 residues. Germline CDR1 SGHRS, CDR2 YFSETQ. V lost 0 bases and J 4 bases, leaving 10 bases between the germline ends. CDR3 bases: TGCGCCAGCAGCTTGGTGGTCCCTAGCTATGGCTACACCTTC. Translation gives CASSLVVPSYGYTF.

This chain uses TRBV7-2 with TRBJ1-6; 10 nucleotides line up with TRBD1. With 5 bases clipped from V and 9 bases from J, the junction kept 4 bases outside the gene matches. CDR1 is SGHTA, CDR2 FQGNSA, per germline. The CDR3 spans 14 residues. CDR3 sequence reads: CASSMTGGSSPLHF. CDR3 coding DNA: TGTGCCAGCAGCATGACAGGGGGCTCTTCACCCCTCCACTTT.

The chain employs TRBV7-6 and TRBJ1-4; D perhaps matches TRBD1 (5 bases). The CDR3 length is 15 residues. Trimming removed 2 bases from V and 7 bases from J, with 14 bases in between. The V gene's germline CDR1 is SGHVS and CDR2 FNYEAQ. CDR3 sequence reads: CASSLLGGGGEKLFF. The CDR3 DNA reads TGTGCCAGCAGCTTACTTGGGGGTGGCGGTGAAAAACTGTTTTTT.

CDR3 coding DNA: TGTGCCAGCAGTTTACGAGGACGGGTCAAAACCTACGAGCAGTACTTC. Amino acid sequence: CASSLRGRVKTYEQYF. The chain employs TRBV27 and TRBJ2-7, with D unclear. V lost 2 bases, J lost 2 bases, and 16 bases lay in between. The germline CDR1 and CDR2 sequences are MNHEY and SMNVEV (reference sequence). The CDR3 consists of 16 residues.

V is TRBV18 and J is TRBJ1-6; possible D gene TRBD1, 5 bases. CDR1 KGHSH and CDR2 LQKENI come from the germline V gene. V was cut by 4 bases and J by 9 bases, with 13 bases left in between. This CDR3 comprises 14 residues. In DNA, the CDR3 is TGTGCCAGCTCACTCCCAGGGAGGGGTTCACCCCTCCACTTT. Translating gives CASSLPGRGSPLHF.